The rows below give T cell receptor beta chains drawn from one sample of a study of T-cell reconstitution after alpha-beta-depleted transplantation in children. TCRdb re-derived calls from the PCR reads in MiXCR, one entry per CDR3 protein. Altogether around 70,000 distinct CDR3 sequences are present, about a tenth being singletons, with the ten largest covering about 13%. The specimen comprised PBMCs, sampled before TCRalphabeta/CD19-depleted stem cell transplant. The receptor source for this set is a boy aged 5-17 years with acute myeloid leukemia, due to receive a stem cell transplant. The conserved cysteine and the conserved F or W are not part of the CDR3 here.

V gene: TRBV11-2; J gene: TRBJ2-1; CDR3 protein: ASSFRVNPNYNEQF
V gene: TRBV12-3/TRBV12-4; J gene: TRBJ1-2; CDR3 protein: ASSLGVGYT
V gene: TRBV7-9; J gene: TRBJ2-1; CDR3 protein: ASSLISGRGYNEQF
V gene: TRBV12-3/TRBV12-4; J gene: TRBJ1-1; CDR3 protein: ASSPGDRVNTEAF
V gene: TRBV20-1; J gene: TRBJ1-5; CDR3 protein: SARDLGGTNQPQH
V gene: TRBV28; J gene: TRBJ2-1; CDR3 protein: ASSLFPPTSGGRYNEQF
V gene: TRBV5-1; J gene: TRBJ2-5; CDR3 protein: ASSSVGQGARGTQY
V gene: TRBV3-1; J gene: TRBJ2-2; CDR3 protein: ASSPTSSGRNTGELF
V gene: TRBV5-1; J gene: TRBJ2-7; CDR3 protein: ASSPRLRTSTYEQY
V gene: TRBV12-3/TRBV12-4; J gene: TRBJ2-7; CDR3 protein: ASSLQSSYEQY
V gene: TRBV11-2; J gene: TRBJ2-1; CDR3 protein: ASSLLPRTSAYNEQF
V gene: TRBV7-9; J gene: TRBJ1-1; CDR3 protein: ASSPGRSTEAF
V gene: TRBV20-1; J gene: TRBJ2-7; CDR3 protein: SVQEAYEQY
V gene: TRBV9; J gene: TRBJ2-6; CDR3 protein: ASSSRTSGSPGANVLT
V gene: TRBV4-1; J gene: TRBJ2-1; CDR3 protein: ASSPEDLGAQGPKQK
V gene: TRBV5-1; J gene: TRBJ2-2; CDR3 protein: ASSPGGGLITGELF
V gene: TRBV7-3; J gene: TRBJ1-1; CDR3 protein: ASSASGPRNTEAF
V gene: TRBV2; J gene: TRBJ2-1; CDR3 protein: ASSDQGGNEQF
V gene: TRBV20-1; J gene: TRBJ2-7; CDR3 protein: SASLLSVTRGEQY
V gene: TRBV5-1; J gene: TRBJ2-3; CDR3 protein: ASSLFGIGGGNSRTDTQY
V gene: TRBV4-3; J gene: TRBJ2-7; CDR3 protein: ASSQDQRPEKY
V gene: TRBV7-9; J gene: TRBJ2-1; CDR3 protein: ASSLDYSRQF
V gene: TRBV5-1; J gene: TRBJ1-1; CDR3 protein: ASSTPRKNTEAF
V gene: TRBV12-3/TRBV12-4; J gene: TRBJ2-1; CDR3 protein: TLSSHGGPNISNGEQF
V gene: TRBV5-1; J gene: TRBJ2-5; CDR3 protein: ASRLLAGDSQETQY
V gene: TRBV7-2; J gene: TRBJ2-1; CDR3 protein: ASSYGGEQF
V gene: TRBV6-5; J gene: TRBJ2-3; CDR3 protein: ASSYSSGGSTDTQY
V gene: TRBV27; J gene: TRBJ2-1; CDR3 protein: ASSPTVAGGYNEQF
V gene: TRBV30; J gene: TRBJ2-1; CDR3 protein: AWSRSGSNEQF
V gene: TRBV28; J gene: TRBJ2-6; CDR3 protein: ASSSSINPGANVLT
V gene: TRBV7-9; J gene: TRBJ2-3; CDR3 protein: ASSPLDGRDTQY
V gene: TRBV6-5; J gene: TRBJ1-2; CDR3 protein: ASSWEGGGFPYT
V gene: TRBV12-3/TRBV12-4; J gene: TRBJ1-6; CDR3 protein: ASSPRQGSGSPLH
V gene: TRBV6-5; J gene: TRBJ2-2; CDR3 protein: ASGALGTGRSGELF
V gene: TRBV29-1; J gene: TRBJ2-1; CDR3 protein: SEVSGSEGF
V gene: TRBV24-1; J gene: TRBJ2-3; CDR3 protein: ATRYRTGRAPDTQY
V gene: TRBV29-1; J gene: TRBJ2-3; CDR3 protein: SVTIGLAGGTDTQY
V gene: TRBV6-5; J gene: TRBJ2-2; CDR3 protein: ASSYGAGRGTGELF
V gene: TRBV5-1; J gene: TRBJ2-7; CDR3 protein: ASSLVGSGFYEQY
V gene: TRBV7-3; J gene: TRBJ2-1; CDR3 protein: ASSLATSNNEQF
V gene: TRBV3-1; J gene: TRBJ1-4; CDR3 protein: ASSQDRGGNEKLF
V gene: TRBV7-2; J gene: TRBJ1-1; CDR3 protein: ASSLAQAPNTEAF
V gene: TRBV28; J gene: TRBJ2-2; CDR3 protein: ASSPGVGGGELF
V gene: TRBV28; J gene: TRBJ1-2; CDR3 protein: ASRTTSQGVSYGYT
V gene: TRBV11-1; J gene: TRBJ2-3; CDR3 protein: ASSLSRGYTQY
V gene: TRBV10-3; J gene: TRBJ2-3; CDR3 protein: AISEYGTSGSPDTQY
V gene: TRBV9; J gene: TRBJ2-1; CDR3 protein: ASSVAADEQF
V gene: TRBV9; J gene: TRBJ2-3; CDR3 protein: ASSVGGGGANTQY
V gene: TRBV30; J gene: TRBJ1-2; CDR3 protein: AWSAGQGYGYT
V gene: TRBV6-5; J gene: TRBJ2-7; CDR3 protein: ASSRNRDRGHEQY
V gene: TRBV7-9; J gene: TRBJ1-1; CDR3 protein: ASSLGVLNTEAF